The T cell receptor beta chain under discussion was sequenced for a study of response to subunit inactivated influenza vaccine. TCRdb passed the RT-PCR reads through MiXCR, listing each CDR3 protein once. The table records more than 700,000 distinct CDR3 sequences, over 20% of them present only once. Only a few counts were recorded for this clonotype. Sequencing used PBMCs from blood, obtained about 5 days after vaccination. The origin of this receptor is a middle-aged man who received an inactivated influenza vaccine.

This chain's CDR3 is CASSSSSDNTDTQYF. The CDR3 DNA is TGCGCCAGCAGCTCTTCTAGCGATAACACAGATACGCAGTATTTT. The chain is built from TRBV5-1 and TRBJ2-3, with D possibly being TRBD2 (6 bases). The germline V gene has CDR1 SGHRS and CDR2 YFSETQ. This CDR3 has 15 residues. The V end lost 3 bases, the J end lost 2 bases, and 13 bases lay between the germline ends. The entire variable domain, with the rest obtained from reference TRBV5-1 and TRBJ2-3, is as follows: KAGVTQTPRYLIKTRGQQVTLSCSPISGHRSVSWYQQTPGQGLQFLFEYFSETQRNKGNFPGRFSGRQFSNSRSEMNVSTLELGDSALYLCASSSSSDNTDTQYFGPGTRLTVL.